This T cell receptor (beta chain) was recovered during a study of CD8 T cells in Susac syndrome (dated by TCRdb to about 2019). Background for the entire study: The study used repertoire sequencing to test whether antigen drove CD8+ T cell activation and differentiation in Susac syndrome. The clonality of the CD8+ T cell repertoire was compared across about 12 healthy donors, some 14 Susac syndrome patients and about 16 multiple sclerosis patients.

Via the germline V gene, CDR1 is SGHTA and CDR2 FQGNSA. The junction shows trimming of 5 bases on V and 4 bases on J, and the gene matches do not reach 13 bases of it. There are 18 amino acids in the CDR3, from cysteine to phenylalanine inclusive. This entry keeps only the CDR3 DNA: 54 bases, framed from base 1. This clonotype was recorded a few times. This receptor's antigen is unknown. It has no much larger one-base neighbor in the sample; base qualities were not kept. Results the study describes overall, beyond this receptor: The number of individuals in the TCR sequencing and HLA analysis was acknowledged as relatively small.

High-throughput TCR beta sequencing profiled peripheral blood CD8+ and CD4+ T cells from healthy donors, Susac syndrome patients and multiple sclerosis patients. Multiple sclerosis controls were treatment-naive patients with stable or active relapsing-remitting disease fulfilling revised McDonald criteria. Bulk CD8+ and CD4+ T cells were purified by magnetic negative isolation, while CD8+ TEMRA cells were enriched using FACS. Blood was collected in EDTA tubes and processed within 24 hours, with PBMCs isolated through density gradient centrifugation. PBMCs intended for TCR sequencing were frozen in liquid nitrogen and were later thawed in a 37 degrees C water bath. A purity of at least 90% was achieved for sorted or isolated CD4+, CD8+ and CD8+ TEMRA cells. RNA was extracted using the RNeasy kit, and roughly 0.5 to 1 microgram was reverse transcribed with random hexamers. The immunoSEQ multiplex PCR assay, covering 54 Vbeta and 13 Jbeta segments, was used to amplify TCR beta CDR3 regions. Bias from PCR amplification was corrected by using a synthetic template baseline for primer optimization and for computational correction. The study's own analysis went as follows. Only productive sequences were kept, with reads annotated to V, D and J genes according to IMGT and analyzed in immunoSEQ Analyzer. Clonality was computed as one minus Shannon entropy normalized by log2 of the number of productive unique sequences. Public and private clones were assessed among the 100 most prevalent clones of each patient and control. Clones were defined as Susac-specific when absent from the healthy and MS cohorts, from 1052 published viral clones and from other ImmuneACCESS disease sequences. TCRdb reprocessed the public reads (quality trimming at Q25 with fastp, clone calling with MiXCR) and kept in-frame beta chains. Entries are consolidated by CDR3 protein sequence, retaining the most common genes and DNA. The V and J calls follow TCRdb's processing rather than the paper's. The sample table holds about 130,000 distinct CDR3 sequences, of which just over 90% were seen once. Of the sample, less than 0.4% is held by the ten largest clones.

This TCR was recovered from a human donor with multiple sclerosis. The specimen sequenced was CD8+ T cells from PBMCs. The chain is made from TRBV7-2 and TRBJ2-4, with 11 bases matching TRBD2. The CDR3: CASSELYYLAGGKNIQYF. The nucleotide sequence reads TGTGCCAGCAGCGAATTATATTACTTAGCGGGGGGGAAAAACATTCAGTACTTC.